A single sample is the source of the 10 T cell receptor beta chains below, sequenced in a study of beta chain features in type 1 diabetes. Reverse transcribing all isolated RNA meant expressed TCRB transcripts were sequenced. Data came from immunoSEQ multiplex PCR; TCRdb stores just in-frame clones and leaves some out. The sample has 500,000 to 650,000 clones, 9.5% to 15% seen once; the top ten hold roughly 0.12%. Whole-study findings and limits: There was a moderate but significant shortening of TCRB CDR3s in all four CD4+ subsets of Type 1 diabetes patients.

The antigens for these receptors are not known. Sequencing was done on a sample of naive CD4+ T cells from blood. The source of these receptors is a man under 40 with type 1 diabetes.

This clone was seen a handful of times. The chain recombines TRBV9 with TRBJ2-3; D may correspond to TRBD1 or TRBD2 (5 bases each). V lost 3 bases and J 1 base, leaving 12 bases between the germline ends. The CDR3 extends over 15 amino acids. From germline, CDR1 is SGDLS and CDR2 YYNGEE. CDR3 bases: TGTGCCAGCAGCGCTCCCGGGGCGGGCACAGATACGCAGTATTTT. Amino acid sequence: CASSAPGAGTDTQYF.

The chain carries TRBV18 and TRBJ1-2; D might be TRBD1 (6 bases). The CDR3 extends over 16 amino acids. Looked up from germline, CDR1 is KGHSH and CDR2 is LQKENI. V was clipped by 0 bases and J by 2 bases, with 13 bases between them. Here the CDR3 reads CASSPPGAFPNYGYTF. Here the CDR3 DNA reads TGTGCCAGCTCACCACCGGGGGCCTTCCCCAACTATGGCTACACCTTC.

This clone was detected a few times. The V call is TRBV10-3, the J call TRBJ2-7; 7 positions agree with TRBD1. Trimming at V came to 4 bases and at J to 6 bases, leaving 6 bases not matched to a gene. This CDR3 is 13 amino acids long. Germline V gene lookup returns CDR1 ENHRY and CDR2 SYGVKD. The CDR3 reads CAISALDRAEQYF. CDR3 DNA sequence: TGTGCCATCAGTGCCCTAGACAGGGCCGAGCAGTACTTC.

This chain joins TRBV7-3 and TRBJ2-3; D possibly matches TRBD1 or TRBD2 (6 bases each). The germline CDR1 and CDR2 sequences are SGHTA and FQGTGA. Trimming shortened V by 6 bases and J by 4 bases, and 8 bases separated the two germline ends. CDR3 length: 12 amino acids. The CDR3 is CASREGADTQYF. The CDR3 coding sequence is TGTGCCAGCAGGGAGGGGGCAGATACGCAGTATTTT.

This clone was found a few times. The chain recombines TRBV4-3 with TRBJ2-3, with TRBD2 as a possible D gene (5 bases). CDR3 length: 14 amino acids. Germline lookup yields CDR1 LGHNA and CDR2 YSLEER. Trimming cost V 2 bases and J 6 bases, with 12 bases left between them. CDR3 loop: CASSQSGRVDTQYF. DNA for the CDR3: TGCGCCAGCAGCCAAAGCGGTAGGGTGGATACGCAGTATTTT.

The rearrangement uses TRBV18 and TRBJ1-1; no firm D call. Trimming took 0 bases from V and 1 from J, leaving 3 bases between them. Germline V gene lookup returns CDR1 KGHSH and CDR2 LQKENI. The CDR3 length is 13 residues. CDR3 residues: CASSPPANTEAFF. As DNA, the CDR3 is TGTGCCAGCTCACCACCGGCGAACACTGAAGCTTTCTTT.

J is TRBJ1-1 and V is TRBV5-6; D gene ambiguous. Germline CDR1 is SGHDT and CDR2 is YYEEEE. The V gene lost 4 bases and the J gene lost 0 bases, with 22 bases spanning the gap. The CDR3 is made up of 18 amino acids. CDR3 DNA: TGTGCCAGCAGCCAGATAGGATTTGGGGTCAGGATGAACACTGAAGCTTTCTTT. Amino acid sequence: CASSQIGFGVRMNTEAFF.

This clone was observed a handful of times. The CDR3 region is CASSLLLWANVLTF. For the CDR3, the DNA is TGTGCCAGCAGCCTCCTACTCTGGGCCAACGTCCTGACTTTC. V and J are TRBV7-8 and TRBJ2-6, with D unresolved. Trimming shortened V by 5 bases and J by 5 bases, and 10 bases separated the two germline ends. Per germline, CDR1 SGHVS and CDR2 FQNEAQ. This CDR3 has 14 amino acids. Together with reference TRBV7-8 and TRBJ2-6, the CDR3 gives the full variable domain: GAGVSQSPRYKVAKRGQDVALRCDPISGHVSLFWYQQALGQGPEFLTYFQNEAQLDKSGLPSDRFFAERPEGSVSTLKIQRTQQEDSAVYLCASSLLLWANVLTFGAGSRLTVL.

This clone was seen more than once but under ten times. This chain links TRBV6-5 with TRBJ1-6; maybe TRBD1 (5 bases). Between the trimmed V and J ends, which lost 6 bases and 7 bases, there was a span of 7 bases. CDR1 and CDR2 (germline): MNHEY, SVGAGI. The CDR3 spans 12 residues. As DNA, the CDR3 is TGTGCCAGCAGCCAGGGCAATTCACCCCTCCACTTT. It translates to CASSQGNSPLHF.

The chain employs TRBV19 and TRBJ2-1, with 7 positions matching TRBD2. V trimming: 10 bases; J trimming: 0 bases; junction bases outside the gene matches: 9. The CDR3 spans 15 residues. Germline CDR1 reads LNHDA; CDR2 reads SQIVND (reference sequence). Here the CDR3 reads CATLPGGGSYNEQFF. CDR3 DNA: TGTGCCACCCTGCCTGGGGGGGGCTCCTACAATGAGCAGTTCTTC.